This T cell receptor beta chain stems from a study of cytomegalovirus exposure and HLA in healthy donors (dated by TCRdb to about 2017). Background on the whole study: An earlier analysis of under 600 of the donors reported 250 to 300 Gb of sequence data and roughly 110 million unique TCR beta sequences from some 180 million T cells. In a later analysis, previously published TCR beta repertoires from more than 500 donors were re-analyzed and high-resolution HLA genotyping was added so that TCR occurrence patterns could be studied. The number of donors typed differed by locus, with 629-630 for A, B, C, DRB1 and DQB1, more than 500 for DQA1, approximately 580 for DPA1, and about 450 for DPB1. Donor age, sex, ethnicity and CMV serostatus were compiled alongside the repertoire data. In an earlier analysis of 587 of the donors, high-throughput TCR beta sequencing was used to judge whether each TCR beta V gene segment behaved as functional or pseudogenic. The aim of the study was to test whether cataloging public T cell receptors could identify signatures of past pathogen exposure. Both class I and class II loci were covered by HLA typing, at four-digit resolution. An early release covering roughly 640 HLA-typed donors comprised approximately 290 gigabases of sequencing data and roughly 85 million unique TCR sequences. The genetic ancestry cluster associated with self-reported Caucasian donors included over 80% of the approximately 410 genotyped donors. About 5 DR-DQ haplotypes were handled as single units for association and clustering, since linkage in the cohort was strong. Rather than drawing on any new phenotypic data, the later analysis identified candidate immune exposures from TCR beta sequences and the way those sequences occurred across donors. Every discovery cohort repertoire had been produced on one sequencing platform. Along with the roughly 670-subject first cohort, a separate validation cohort of over 90 different subjects was used. Across under 500 genotyped donors of the cohort, an average of about 250,000 unique TCR beta nucleotide sequences per donor were sequenced, and roughly a sixth of those sequences were non-productive. A later genetic analysis used genome-wide SNP genotypes for about 60% of the roughly 700 donors, treating that subset as a discovery cohort. The study combined high-throughput TCR immunosequencing, statistical association of individual TCRs with disease status, and machine learning to predict cytomegalovirus infection status. Using immunosequencing, the study profiled T cell repertoires from 666 subjects and related those repertoires to cytomegalovirus serostatus. What the study reported, not specific to this receptor: In a later analysis, TCR association rates were found to vary across HLA loci, with the most associated TCRs seen for DRB1 alleles and the fewest for HLA-C alleles. Broadly in line with IMGT annotations, most TCR beta V segments showed up in productive rearrangements about 87% or about 30% of the time in an earlier analysis of several hundred of the donors. A few of the identified cytomegalovirus-associated TCR beta chains were confirmed in vitro to be specific for cytomegalovirus antigens. The earlier analysis of approximately 540 of the donors excluded 15 to 20 rarely observed V segments, including chromosome 9 orphons, because counts were too low. A later analysis associated around 16,000 TCR beta sequences with specific HLA alleles at a false discovery rate of 0.05. CMV serostatus was the only immune exposure information available for the cohort. Because HLA typing was unavailable for some donors at each locus, only the typed subset was used in association tests. The classifier was reported to diagnose cytomegalovirus status with high specificity and sensitivity in both the original cohort and the validation cohort. Across donors, most TCR sequences were observed very rarely, whereas some public TCRs were present in many individuals. A total of 150 or so TCR beta chains were listed by the study as associated with cytomegalovirus. In a later genetic analysis, a missense DCLRE1C variant was associated with V-gene and J-gene trimming of TCR beta chains, and the association was replicated in an independent cohort. Correlated functional status among segregating V segments might reflect linkage disequilibrium, but an unknown experimental factor could not be ruled out. The cohort was sequenced for TCR beta chains only, and without alpha or paired-chain data the features that could be detected were limited. Compared with the approximately 670-donor mean, donors in an Asian-associated ancestry cluster had fewer N-insertions in productive TCRs, according to a later genetic analysis. Several of the top co-occurrence clusters appeared to be linked to parvovirus B19, influenza, CMV and Epstein-Barr virus, according to a later analysis. When HLA alleles, especially DR and DQ, strongly co-occurred, attributing TCR associations to individual alleles was difficult. In a later analysis, HLA-associated TCR beta chains showed more clonal expansion and lower generation probabilities than non-associated chains that were equally common. The presence/absence analyses assumed that sequencing depth was roughly uniform across donors, and that assumption may not be true. A further reported finding was that TCR beta sequences accurately predicted the HLA-A and HLA-B alleles for most subjects in the first cohort. In a later analysis, most CMV-associated TCR beta chains were found to appear HLA-restricted, with HLA associations seemingly driven largely by CMV exposure. Some IMGT-functional V segments, including TRBV6-2 and TRBV6-3, could not be told apart with the 87-base-pair reads, so those segments were excluded. The sequencing pipeline was judged likely to have produced a cluster of highly shared sequence variants as a technical artifact. The authors suggested that the approach could potentially be extended to other disease states and immunological phenotypes.

Comments on this clone: Its binding antigen is unknown. No base quality information exists; no much larger clone differs at one position. Other DNA sequences of this sample code for an identical CDR3.

The library relied on the immunoSEQ multiplex PCR assay. A mixture of 60 forward primers for TCR Vbeta segments and 13 reverse primers for TCR Jbeta segments was used in the multiplex PCR. The CDR3 region of rearranged TCR beta genes was amplified from genomic DNA by a multiplex PCR assay. The amplified TCR beta libraries were sequenced on the Illumina HiSeq System as 87-base-pair reads. On the authors' methods: Across the 500 to 850 repertoires, a later analysis counted roughly 84 million unique TCR beta chains, approximately 10 million of which were shared by at least two donors. Raw reads were error-corrected and collapsed into unique sequences with a nearest-neighbor algorithm that merged closely related sequences to remove PCR and sequencing errors. CDR3 sequences were aligned to IMGT reference sequences to assign V, D and J gene segments. For a sequence to be retained, a match of at least six nucleotides was required to both a V gene segment and a J gene segment. Rearrangements were classified as productive when the CDR3 lacked stop codons and remained in frame with V and J, and all other rearrangements were classified as non-productive. Following IMGT convention, CDR3 was defined as the stretch from the second conserved V-encoded cysteine up to the conserved J-encoded phenylalanine. The earlier analysis of roughly 590 of the donors excluded sequences that lacked an unambiguous match to a single V gene segment. In an earlier analysis of approximately 590 of the donors, V segments were called functional above 56.7% productive rearrangements and were called segregating when the between-donor standard deviation exceeded 5%. A statistical classification framework was built to diagnose cytomegalovirus status from the catalog of TCR beta chain sequences. In a later analysis, V and J genes were assigned by comparing TCR nucleotide sequences against IMGT/GENE-DB human TR gene sequences. Using the TCRdist pipeline, a later analysis assigned CDR3 sequences along with most-parsimonious VDJ recombination scenarios. In a later analysis, every TCR beta chain was defined by the combination of its CDR3 amino acid sequence and its V-gene family, and reads without a unique V-gene family were dropped. As a way to deal with suspected cross-contamination and a sequencing artifact, a later analysis dropped roughly 600 nucleotide sequences that were highly shared and had low generation probability. For each public chain, a later analysis derived a clonal expansion index from normalized ranks of inferred template counts within each repertoire. A later analysis computed generation probabilities with a VDJ recombination model fitted to out-of-frame rearrangements, and checked the results against IGoR. A later analysis scored TCR-TCR, TCR-HLA and TCR-CMV co-occurrence with hypergeometric tests, applying a repertoire-size bias correction to TCR pairs. A later analysis estimated false discovery rates by permuting HLA or CMV assignments 20 times. In a later analysis, co-occurring TCRs were grouped with DBSCAN, and TCRdist sequence similarity was added when clustering was performed within HLA-allele-positive subsets. For co-occurrence clustering, repertoires with fewer than 30,000 or more than 120,000 public chains were excluded, along with about five repertoires with anomalous nucleotide sharing. TCRdb carries this immuneACCESS record with in-frame sequences only. Its versions omit some clonotypes, under half of them owing to an unresolved V gene in the studies checked, with the rest unexplained. The V and J calls and clone size are taken from that table; D and trimming were inferred from the DNA. In all, the sample holds tens of thousands of clones, and roughly two thirds of those were seen once. Approximately 5.4% of the sample comes from the top ten.

The cohort was made up of about 670 healthy bone marrow donors. All cohort members were sampled while nominally healthy, although unrecorded immune exposures were likely present. The donor was CMV seronegative and belonged to the group of around 400 seronegative cohort members. A peripheral blood sample was collected from each donor, and TCR beta sequencing was performed on peripheral blood mononuclear cells. The Qiagen DNeasy Blood Extraction Kit was used to extract genomic DNA from the blood cell samples. The CDR3 covers 16 residues, taking in both the cysteine and the phenylalanine. Just the 48-base CDR3 DNA is kept, in frame starting at base 1. Trimming costs V 2 bases and J 6 bases, and their ends lie 19 bases apart. Via the germline V gene (reference sequence), CDR1 is SGHNT and CDR2 YYREEE.

The origin of this receptor is a man over 45 in good health and CMV-seronegative. The chain employs TRBV5-4 and TRBJ2-3; the D gene assignment is ambiguous. The material sequenced was PBMCs. The DNA is as follows: TGTGCCAGCAGCTTCTCGGCGGTTCAACTCACCGATACGCAGTATTTT. This yields the protein CASSFSAVQLTDTQYF. With the portions outside the CDR3 filled from the reference TRBV5-4 and TRBJ2-3 genes, the complete variable region becomes ETGVTQSPTHLIKTRGQQVTLRCSSQSGHNTVSWYQQALGQGPQFIFQYYREEENGRGNFPPRFSGLQFPNYSSELNVNALELDDSALYLCASSFSAVQLTDTQYFGPGTRLTVL.